This T cell receptor beta chain was identified during a study of T cells in tumors after PD-1 blockade. As for the study in general: Prior checkpoint blockade, systemic immunosuppressant use, or anti-cancer therapy within 4 weeks excluded patients. A subset received ongoing vismodegib 150 mg daily alongside anti-PD-1 therapy.

On this clone: No antigen is known for it.

Before and after PD-1 blockade, biopsies were collected from the same primary tumor site. Overall study findings and caveats: Most post-therapy expanded exhausted CD8+ clones were new, undetected before treatment.

V dropped 2 bases and J dropped 5 bases, with 7 bases sitting between them. This CDR3 contains 11 residues. Germline V CDR1 and CDR2: DFQATT, SNEGSKA (reference sequence). Generated by immunoSEQ multiplex PCR, the TCRdb table keeps only in-frame clones and is missing some. The profile covers roughly 4,000 clones, with around 65% appearing a single time and about an eighth taken by the ten largest. This clonotype was obtained from a human donor with basal cell carcinoma. J is TRBJ2-7 and V is TRBV20-1; D call uncertain. The material sequenced was tumor tissue, taken before anti-PD-1 treatment. The CDR3 sequence is CSARPYDEQYF. The CDR3 DNA is TGCAGTGCTAGACCCTATGACGAGCAGTACTTC.